The sequence of this T cell receptor (beta chain) was determined in a study of response to subunit inactivated influenza vaccine. Trimming cost V 7 bases and J 11 bases; bases outside gene matches: 11. This CDR3 contains 13 residues. CDR1 and CDR2 from the germline V gene are SGDLS and YYNGEE. TCRdb reprocessed the RT-PCR reads via MiXCR and lists one record per CDR3 protein. The sample carries 400,000 to 550,000 distinct CDR3 sequences, less than 30% recorded once. Comments on this clonotype: Antigen: not known.

Regarding the study as a whole: Researchers suggested that each seasonal influenza vaccination recruits few new T cells.

The sequences come from CD4+ T cells sorted from PBMCs, collected less than 6 days after vaccination. The source of this sequence is a man over 45 who received an inactivated influenza vaccine. V is TRBV9 and J is TRBJ2-1, with TRBD2 identical over 8 bases. The CDR3 bases are TGTGCCAGCGGCACTAGCGGCCCCGGGCAGCAGTTCTTC. Residues: CASGTSGPGQQFF.